This TCR beta chain was observed in a study of T cell clones after liver transplantation. For the study at large: Post-transplant blood was tracked for graft-donor-reactive T cell clones identified in a pre-transplant mixed lymphocyte reaction. Standard immunosuppression, with no induction, continued until 12-24 months after transplant. Blood was drawn pre-transplant, before withdrawal, and after full or failed withdrawal. Whole-study results and caveats: A significant post-transplant drop in circulating graft-donor-reactive CD4 TCRbeta sequences occurred in most of the 8 subjects.

Trimming shortened V by 2 bases and J by 6 bases, and 8 bases separated the two germline ends. Germline-derived CDR1 and CDR2 are MNHNS and SASEGT. The CDR3 runs 13 residues. About this clone itself: The antigen is unknown.

TCRdb's copy holds only in-frame clones and misses some; the assay was immunoSEQ multiplex PCR. The sample carries 50,000 to 60,000 clones, around two thirds recorded once. The TCR originated in a human patient who received a liver transplant. Some T cells may have originated in the graft donor. J is TRBJ1-5 and V is TRBV6-1, with unresolved D. The sample was CD4+ T cells from blood, taken at the roughly 15-month timepoint. The chain's CDR3 is CASSESYSQPQHF. The CDR3 DNA reads TGTGCCAGCAGTGAAAGTTATAGTCAGCCCCAGCATTTT.